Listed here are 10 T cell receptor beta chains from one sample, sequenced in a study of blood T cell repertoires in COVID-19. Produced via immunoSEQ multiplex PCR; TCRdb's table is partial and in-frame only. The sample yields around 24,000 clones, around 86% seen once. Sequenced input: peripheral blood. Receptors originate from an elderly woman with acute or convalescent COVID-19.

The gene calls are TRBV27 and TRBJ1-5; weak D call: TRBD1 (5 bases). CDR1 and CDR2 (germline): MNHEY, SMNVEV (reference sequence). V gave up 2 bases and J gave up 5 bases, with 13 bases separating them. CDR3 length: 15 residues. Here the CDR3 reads CASSLGGGNYQPQHF. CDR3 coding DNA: TGTGCCAGCAGTTTAGGGGGGGGTAATTATCAGCCCCAGCATTTT.

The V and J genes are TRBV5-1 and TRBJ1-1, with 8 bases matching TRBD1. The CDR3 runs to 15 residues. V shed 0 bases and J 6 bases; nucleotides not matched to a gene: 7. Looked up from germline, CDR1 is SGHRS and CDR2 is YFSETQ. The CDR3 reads CASSLAGGSGSEAFF. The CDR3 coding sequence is TGCGCCAGCAGCTTGGCAGGGGGCAGTGGCTCTGAAGCTTTCTTT.

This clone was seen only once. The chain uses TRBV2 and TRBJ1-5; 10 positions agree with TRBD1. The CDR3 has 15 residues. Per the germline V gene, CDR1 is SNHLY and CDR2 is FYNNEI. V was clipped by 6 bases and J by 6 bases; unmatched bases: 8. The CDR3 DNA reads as TGTGCCAGCAGAGGATCGACAGGGGGCAGTCAGCCCCAGCATTTT. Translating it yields CASRGSTGGSQPQHF.

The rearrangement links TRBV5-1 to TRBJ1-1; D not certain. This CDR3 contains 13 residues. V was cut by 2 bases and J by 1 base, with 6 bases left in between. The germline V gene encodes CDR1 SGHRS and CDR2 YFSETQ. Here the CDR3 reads CASSLSQNTEAFF. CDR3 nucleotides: TGCGCCAGCAGCTTAAGCCAGAACACTGAAGCTTTCTTT. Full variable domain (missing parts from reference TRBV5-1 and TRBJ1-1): KAGVTQTPRYLIKTRGQQVTLSCSPISGHRSVSWYQQTPGQGLQFLFEYFSETQRNKGNFPGRFSGRQFSNSRSEMNVSTLELGDSALYLCASSLSQNTEAFFGQGTRLTVV.

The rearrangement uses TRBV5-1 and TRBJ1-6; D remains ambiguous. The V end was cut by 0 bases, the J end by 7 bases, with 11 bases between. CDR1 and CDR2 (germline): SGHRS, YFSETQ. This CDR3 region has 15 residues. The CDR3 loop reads CASSLERVGNSPLHF. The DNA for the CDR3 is TGCGCCAGCAGCTTGGAGCGGGTAGGGAATTCACCCCTCCACTTT.

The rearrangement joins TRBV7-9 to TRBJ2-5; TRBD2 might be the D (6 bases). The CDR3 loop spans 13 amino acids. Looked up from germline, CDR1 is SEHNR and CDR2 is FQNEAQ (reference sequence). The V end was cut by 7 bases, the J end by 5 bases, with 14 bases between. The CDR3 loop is CASNRRGGETQYF. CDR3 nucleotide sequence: TGTGCCAGCAACCGGAGGGGCGGGGAGACCCAGTACTTC.

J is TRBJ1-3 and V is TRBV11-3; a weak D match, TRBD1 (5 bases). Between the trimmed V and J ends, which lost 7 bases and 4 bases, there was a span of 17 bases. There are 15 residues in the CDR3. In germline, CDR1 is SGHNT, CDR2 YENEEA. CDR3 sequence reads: CASTSRLTAGNTIYF. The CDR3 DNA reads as TGTGCCAGCACGTCCCGTCTGACAGCAGGAAACACCATATATTTT.

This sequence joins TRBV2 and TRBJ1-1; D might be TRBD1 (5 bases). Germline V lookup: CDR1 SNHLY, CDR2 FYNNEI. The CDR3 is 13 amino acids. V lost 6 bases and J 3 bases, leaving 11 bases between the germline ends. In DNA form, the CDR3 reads TGTGCCAGCAGGATAGGCAGGGACACTGAAGCTTTCTTT. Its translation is CASRIGRDTEAFF.

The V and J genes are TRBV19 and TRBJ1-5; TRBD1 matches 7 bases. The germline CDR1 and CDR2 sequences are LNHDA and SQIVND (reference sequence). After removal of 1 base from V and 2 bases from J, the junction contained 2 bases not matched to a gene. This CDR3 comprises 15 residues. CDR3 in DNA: TGTGCCAGTAGTATAGCAGGGGGAGGCAATCAGCCCCAGCATTTT. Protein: CASSIAGGGNQPQHF. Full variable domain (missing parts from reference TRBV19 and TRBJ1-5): DGGITQSPKYLFRKEGQNVTLSCEQNLNHDAMYWYRQDPGQGLRLIYYSQIVNDFQKGDIAEGYSVSREKKESFPLTVTSAQKNPTAFYLCASSIAGGGNQPQHFGDGTRLSIL.

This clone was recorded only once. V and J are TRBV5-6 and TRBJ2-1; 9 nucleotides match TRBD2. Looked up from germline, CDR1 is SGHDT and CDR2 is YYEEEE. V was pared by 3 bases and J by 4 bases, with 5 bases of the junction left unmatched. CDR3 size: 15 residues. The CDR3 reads CASSSSSGAYNEQFF. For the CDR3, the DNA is TGTGCCAGCAGCTCTTCTAGCGGGGCTTACAATGAGCAGTTCTTC.